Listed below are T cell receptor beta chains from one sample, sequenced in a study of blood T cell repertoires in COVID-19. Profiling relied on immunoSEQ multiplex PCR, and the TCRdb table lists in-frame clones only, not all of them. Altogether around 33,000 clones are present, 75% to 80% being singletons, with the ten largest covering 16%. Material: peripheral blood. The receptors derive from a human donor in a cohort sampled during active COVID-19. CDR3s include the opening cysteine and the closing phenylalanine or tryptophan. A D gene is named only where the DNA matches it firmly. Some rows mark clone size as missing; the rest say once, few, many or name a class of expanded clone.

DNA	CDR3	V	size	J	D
TGTGCCAGCAGCTTAATAGCAGGGGGCTACGAGCAGTACTTC	CASSLIAGGYEQYF	TRBV7-8	-	TRBJ2-7	TRBD1
TGTGCCAGCAGCGGGGGGTCTCCCGGGTCCTACAATGAGCAGTTCTTC	CASSGGSPGSYNEQFF	TRBV5-5	-	TRBJ2-1	-
TGTGCCAGCAGCTTATATGCGGGCACCGGGGAGCTGTTTTTT	CASSLYAGTGELFF	TRBV7-3	few	TRBJ2-2	-
TGCGCCAGCAGCTCGGGACAGGGGGCCGCCGGGGAGCTGTTTTTT	CASSSGQGAAGELFF	TRBV5-1	once	TRBJ2-2	TRBD1
TGTGCCAGCAGTGAATTTGGCGGGACAGGGGCACTAGCCAAAAACATTCAGTACTTC	CASSEFGGTGALAKNIQYF	TRBV2	-	TRBJ2-4	TRBD1
TGTGCCAGCAGCGAGCTGCCGGGGGGTTACAATGAGCAGTTCTTC	CASSELPGGYNEQFF	TRBV11-3	few	TRBJ2-1	TRBD2
TGTGCCACCAGTAAGTCCCGGACAGGGTCTGGAGAGCAGTTCTTC	CATSKSRTGSGEQFF	TRBV24-1	-	TRBJ2-1	TRBD1
TGCGCCAGCTCCCCACGTACTAACACCGGGGAGCTGTTTTTT	CASSPRTNTGELFF	TRBV5-1	-	TRBJ2-2	-
TGTGCCAGCAGAAGACGGGACACGAACACTGAAGCTTTCTTT	CASRRRDTNTEAFF	TRBV6-5	-	TRBJ1-1	-
TGTGCCAGCAGCGTAGTAACTAGCGGGGATGAGCAGTTCTTC	CASSVVTSGDEQFF	TRBV9	-	TRBJ2-1	TRBD2
TGTGCCATCAGTTTGGACAGGGTTAAAGCCTACGAGCAGTACTTC	CAISLDRVKAYEQYF	TRBV10-3	-	TRBJ2-7	TRBD1